The rows below give T cell receptor beta chains drawn from one sample of a study of T cell responses to AZD1222 COVID-19 vaccine. Produced via immunoSEQ multiplex PCR; TCRdb's table is partial and in-frame only. The sample records approximately 110,000 clones, around 86% being singletons. The sequences come from peripheral blood, collected on day 0 of AZD1222 vaccination. These receptors were collected from an adult in good health. Each CDR3 is given with its conserved first and last residue. The D gene is left open where the match is weak. Not every row has a clone size; where given, it reads once, few, many or a size class.

>.|TRBV10-3|TRBJ1-5|TRBD1
CAISDQGARDQPQHF
TGTGCCATCAGTGATCAGGGGGCAAGGGATCAGCCCCAGCATTTT
>.|TRBV11-2|TRBJ2-4|TRBD2
CASSFSGGAKNIQYF
TGTGCCAGCAGCTTTAGCGGGGGAGCCAAAAACATTCAGTACTTC
>.|TRBV3-1/TRBV3-2|TRBJ1-4|.
CASSPARGNEKLFF
TGTGCCAGCAGCCCAGCCAGGGGAAATGAAAAACTGTTTTTT
>.|TRBV19|TRBJ2-3|TRBD2
CASSHGTSGGASTDTQYF
TGTGCCAGTAGTCATGGGACTAGCGGGGGGGCAAGCACAGATACGCAGTATTTT
>.|TRBV6-5|TRBJ1-2|.
CASSSGASYGYTF
TGTGCCAGCAGTTCGGGAGCGAGCTATGGCTACACCTTC
>once|TRBV11-2|TRBJ1-1|.
CASSLEPGAGGEAFF
TGTGCCAGCAGCTTAGAACCGGGGGCGGGTGGAGAAGCTTTCTTT
>.|TRBV7-8|TRBJ1-1|.
CASSLAEVLNTEAFF
TGTGCCAGCAGCTTAGCGGAGGTCCTGAACACTGAAGCTTTCTTT
>once|TRBV4-1|TRBJ2-1|TRBD2
CASSLLSGNGPYNEQFF
TGCGCCAGCAGCCTCCTGAGCGGGAATGGGCCTTACAATGAGCAGTTCTTC
>.|TRBV2|TRBJ1-6|.
CASSEAVRILHF
TGTGCCAGCAGTGAAGCGGTTCGCATCCTCCACTTT
>.|TRBV18|TRBJ1-1|.
CASSPLSGSRAEAFF
TGTGCCAGCTCACCTCTTTCGGGTAGTAGGGCTGAAGCTTTCTTT
>.|TRBV11-2|TRBJ2-7|.
CASSLGGKSPSYEQYF
TGTGCCAGCAGCTTAGGGGGCAAATCCCCCTCCTACGAGCAGTACTTC
>.|TRBV3-1/TRBV3-2|TRBJ2-7|TRBD1
CASSRPGQTTGEQYF
TGTGCCAGCAGCCGGCCGGGACAGACTACCGGGGAGCAGTACTTC
>.|TRBV7-2|TRBJ1-2|.
CASTGVDYGYTF
TGTGCCAGCACCGGAGTGGACTATGGCTACACCTTC
>.|TRBV2|TRBJ2-5|.
CASSVGPQETQYF
TGTGCCAGCAGTGTCGGACCTCAAGAGACCCAGTACTTC
>few|TRBV12-3/TRBV12-4|TRBJ2-7|.
CASTSKGRGEQYF
TGTGCCAGCACTTCCAAGGGAAGAGGCGAGCAGTACTTC
>.|TRBV9|TRBJ2-7|TRBD2
CASSVGPSGDYEQYF
TGTGCCAGCAGCGTAGGGCCTAGCGGAGACTACGAGCAGTACTTC
>.|TRBV4-3|TRBJ1-4|.
CASSQGAVSEKLFF
TGCGCCAGCAGCCAGGGGGCGGTGAGTGAAAAACTGTTTTTT
>few|TRBV6-1|TRBJ1-5|.
CASSESPGGPQHF
TGTGCCAGCAGTGAAAGCCCCGGTGGGCCCCAGCATTTT
>.|TRBV29-1|TRBJ2-2|TRBD1
CSVEGDRVVSGELFF
TGCAGCGTTGAGGGGGACAGGGTGGTAAGCGGGGAGCTGTTTTTT
>.|TRBV7-8|TRBJ2-1|.
CASSPRRGFNEQFF
TGTGCCAGCAGCCCGCGTCGGGGGTTCAATGAGCAGTTCTTC
>.|TRBV5-4|TRBJ1-2|TRBD1
CASSLGQGAYGYTF
TGTGCCAGCAGCTTAGGACAGGGGGCCTATGGCTACACCTTC
>.|TRBV29-1|TRBJ2-3|TRBD2
CSVEVRQLAGGLIQSTDTQYF
TGCAGCGTTGAAGTGCGGCAACTAGCGGGGGGCCTAATACAGAGCACAGATACGCAGTATTTT
>.|TRBV11-2|TRBJ1-6|.
CASSWRGGSESPLHF
TGTGCCAGCAGCTGGAGGGGGGGATCTGAATCACCCCTCCACTTT
>once|TRBV6-2/TRBV6-3|TRBJ1-1|TRBD1
CASSTHPGQGLRNTEAFF
TGTGCCAGCAGTACCCACCCCGGACAGGGGCTGAGGAACACTGAAGCTTTCTTT
>.|TRBV19|TRBJ2-2|.
CASSPRPDGELFF
TGTGCCAGTAGTCCGCGGCCGGACGGGGAGCTGTTTTTT
>.|TRBV3-1/TRBV3-2|TRBJ2-7|.
CASSQRTGNYEQYF
TGTGCCAGCAGCCAGAGGACTGGAAACTACGAGCAGTACTTC
>once|TRBV11-3|TRBJ2-1|TRBD2
CASRRGEGIDEQFF
TGTGCCAGCAGGCGGGGGGAGGGAATAGATGAGCAGTTCTTC
>.|TRBV19|TRBJ2-2|.
CASRPWQGSIGELFF
TGTGCCAGTAGGCCCTGGCAGGGGAGCATCGGGGAGCTGTTTTTT
>few|TRBV7-9|TRBJ2-7|.
CASSLSQRVHEQYF
TGTGCCAGCAGCTTAAGTCAGCGGGTTCACGAGCAGTACTTC
>.|TRBV6-2/TRBV6-3|TRBJ1-6|.
CASSVKGENSPLHF
TGTGCCAGCAGTGTAAAGGGGGAAAATTCACCCCTCCACTTT
>.|TRBV4-1|TRBJ2-1|TRBD1
CASSPTPSTGNEQFF
TGCGCCAGCAGCCCAACCCCCTCGACAGGGAACGAGCAGTTCTTC
>.|TRBV4-2|TRBJ1-1|TRBD1
CASSPYRGQNTEAFF
TGTGCCAGCAGCCCATACAGGGGGCAGAACACTGAAGCTTTCTTT
>.|TRBV7-9|TRBJ2-7|.
CASSDDRLIDEQYF
TGTGCCAGCAGTGATGACAGGCTCATCGACGAGCAGTACTTC
>.|TRBV5-1|TRBJ2-3|TRBD2
CASSFKAGGHMGTDTQYF
TGCGCCAGCAGCTTTAAAGCGGGGGGTCATATGGGAACAGATACGCAGTATTTT
>.|TRBV18|TRBJ2-3|.
CASSLMTLTSSTDTQYF
TGTGCCAGCTCCCTTATGACTCTTACCTCTAGCACAGATACGCAGTATTTT
>.|TRBV6-4|TRBJ1-1|.
CASSDSSLTMNTEAFF
TGTGCCAGCAGTGACTCTAGCCTTACGATGAACACTGAAGCTTTCTTT
>.|TRBV7-6|TRBJ2-1|TRBD2
CASSPGGYNEQFF
TGTGCCAGCAGCCCCGGGGGGTACAATGAGCAGTTCTTC
>.|TRBV4-3|TRBJ1-1|.
CASSQETGGAFF
TGCGCCAGCAGCCAAGAAACTGGGGGAGCTTTCTTT
>.|TRBV7-8|TRBJ2-7|.
CASSPSPSNEQYF
TGTGCCAGCAGCCCCAGCCCCTCGAACGAGCAGTACTTC
>.|TRBV12-5|TRBJ2-3|TRBD2
CASGLVTLASTDTQYF
TGTGCTAGTGGTTTGGTAACACTAGCGAGTACAGATACGCAGTATTTT
>.|TRBV12-3/TRBV12-4|TRBJ2-3|.
CASSPRRTQYF
TGTGCCAGCAGTCCACGACGTACGCAGTATTTT
>.|TRBV5-1|TRBJ1-5|TRBD1
CASSLDRGGDQPQHF
TGCGCCAGCAGCTTGGACAGGGGTGGGGATCAGCCCCAGCATTTT
>.|TRBV5-4|TRBJ2-5|.
CASSVDPGETQYF
TGTGCCAGCAGCGTGGACCCCGGGGAGACCCAGTACTTC
>.|TRBV19|TRBJ1-5|TRBD1
CASRTGGLSGEPQHF
TGTGCCAGTCGGACAGGGGGGTTATCAGGGGAGCCCCAGCATTTT
>.|TRBV20-1|TRBJ2-1|.
CSATDDFSQFF
TGCAGTGCCACGGACGATTTTTCGCAGTTCTTC
>.|TRBV2|TRBJ1-4|TRBD1
CASSSGQATNEKLFF
TGTGCCAGCTCCTCGGGACAGGCTACTAATGAAAAACTGTTTTTT
>.|TRBV7-8|TRBJ1-5|.
CASSPPRGQPQHF
TGTGCCAGCAGCCCCCCCAGGGGACAGCCCCAGCATTTT
>.|TRBV27|TRBJ1-4|.
CASRRVPTTNEKLFF
TGTGCCAGCAGACGAGTACCGACAACTAATGAAAAACTGTTTTTT
>.|TRBV5-1|TRBJ1-2|.
CASSLEWGSNYGYTF
TGCGCCAGCAGCTTGGAATGGGGGTCCAACTATGGCTACACCTTC
>.|TRBV4-3|TRBJ1-1|.
CASSQDSIGLNTEAFF
TGCGCCAGCAGCCAAGATTCTATAGGGCTGAACACTGAAGCTTTCTTT
>.|TRBV30|TRBJ1-4|TRBD1
CAWSVYQGAEKLFF
TGTGCCTGGAGTGTATACCAGGGGGCGGAAAAACTGTTTTTT
>.|TRBV10-1|TRBJ1-1|.
CASSPSGKHTEAFF
TGCGCCAGCAGTCCCTCCGGGAAACACACTGAAGCTTTCTTT
>.|TRBV19|TRBJ1-5|.
CASSIGRGAWSNQPQHF
TGTGCCAGTAGTATAGGCCGGGGGGCATGGAGCAATCAGCCCCAGCATTTT
>.|TRBV9|TRBJ2-3|TRBD2
CASSAGGPSDTQYF
TGTGCCAGCAGCGCGGGGGGGCCCTCAGATACGCAGTATTTT
>.|TRBV4-2|TRBJ2-1|.
CASSQNGASRDNEQFF
TGTGCCAGCAGCCAGAACGGGGCTAGCAGAGACAATGAGCAGTTCTTC